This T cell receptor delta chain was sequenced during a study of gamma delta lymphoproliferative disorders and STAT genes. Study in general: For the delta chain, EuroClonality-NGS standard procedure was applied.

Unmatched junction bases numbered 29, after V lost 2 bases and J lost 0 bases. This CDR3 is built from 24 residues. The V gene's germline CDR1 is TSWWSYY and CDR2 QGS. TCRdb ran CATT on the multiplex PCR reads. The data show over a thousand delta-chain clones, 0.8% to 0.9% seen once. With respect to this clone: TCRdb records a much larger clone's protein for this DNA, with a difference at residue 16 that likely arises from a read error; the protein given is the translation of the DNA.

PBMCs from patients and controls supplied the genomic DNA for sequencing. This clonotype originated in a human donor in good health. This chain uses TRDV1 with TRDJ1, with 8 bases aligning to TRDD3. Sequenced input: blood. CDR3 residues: CALGEYLVANFITGGSKYTDKLIF. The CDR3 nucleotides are TGTGCTCTTGGGGAATATTTGGTCGCCAATTTCATAACTGGGGGCTCGAAGTACACCGATAAACTCATCTTT.